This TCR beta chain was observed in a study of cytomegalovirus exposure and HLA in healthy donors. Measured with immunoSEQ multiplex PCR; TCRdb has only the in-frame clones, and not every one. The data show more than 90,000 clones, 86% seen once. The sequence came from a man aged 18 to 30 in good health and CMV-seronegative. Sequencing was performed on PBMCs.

CDR3 sequence reads: CASSEGRVNSYEQYF. CDR3 DNA: TGTGCCAGCAGTGAAGGCAGGGTAAACTCCTACGAGCAGTACTTC. This chain links TRBV2 with TRBJ2-7; a weak D match, TRBD1 (5 bases). The CDR3 totals 15 residues. Germline V gene sequence: CDR1 SNHLY, CDR2 FYNNEI. Trimming took off 1 base at V and 0 bases at J, with 10 bases between the two ends. Looking up the rest from reference TRBV2 and TRBJ2-7 gives the full variable domain: EPEVTQTPSHQVTQMGQEVILRCVPISNHLYFYWYRQILGQKVEFLVSFYNNEISEKSEIFDDQFSVERPDGSNFTLKIRSTKLEDSAMYFCASSEGRVNSYEQYFGPGTRLTVT.